This T cell receptor beta chain was obtained from a study of graft-versus-host responses after intestinal transplantation. About the study: Multivisceral, liver-intestinal, or isolated intestinal transplants were performed in recipients. Every transplant recipient was induced with anti-thymocyte globulin, then maintained on tacrolimus and steroids for around 3 years. Broader study findings: The authors found GvH clones in recipient marrow, some appearing first in ileum or blood.

This CDR3 is 14 amino acids long. Trimming stripped 5 bases from V and 4 bases from J, with 14 bases between. Germline V CDR1 and CDR2: MNHEY, SVGAGI. Intraepithelial and lamina propria lymphocytes were released after the graft tissue was processed. The method was immunoSEQ multiplex PCR; TCRdb's version includes in-frame clones alone and lacks a portion of them. The sample consists of 60,000 to 70,000 clones, around 90% of them appearing once. The table lists this clone with a few counts. What it binds is unknown. This clonotype was sampled from a human patient who received an intestinal transplant, so some T cells may come from the graft donor. Sequences were derived from ileum tissue, sampled around 350 days after transplant. The chain uses TRBV6-5 and TRBJ2-5; D not certain. The CDR3 region has the DNA TGTGCCAGCAGTCCGGGCACTTGGACAGAGACCCAGTACTTC. It yields the protein CASSPGTWTETQYF.